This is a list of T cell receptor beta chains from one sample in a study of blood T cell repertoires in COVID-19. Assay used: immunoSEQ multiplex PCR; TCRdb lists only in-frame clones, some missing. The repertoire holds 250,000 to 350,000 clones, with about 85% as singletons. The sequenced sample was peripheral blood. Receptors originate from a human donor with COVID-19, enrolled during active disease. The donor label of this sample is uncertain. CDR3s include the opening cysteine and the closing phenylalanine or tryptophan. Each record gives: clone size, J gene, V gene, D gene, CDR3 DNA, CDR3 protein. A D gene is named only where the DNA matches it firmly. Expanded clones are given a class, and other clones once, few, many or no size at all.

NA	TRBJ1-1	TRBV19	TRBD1	TGTGCCAGTAGTGCCCGACAGGGTAAAGCTTTCTTT	CASSARQGKAFF
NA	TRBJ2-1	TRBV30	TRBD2	TGTGCCTGGAGAGGTCGGCGGGAGGGCCGGAATGAGCAGTTCTTC	CAWRGRREGRNEQFF
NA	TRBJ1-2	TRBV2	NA	TGTGCCAGCAGCGCCCGGGTTGGTGGCTACACCTTC	CASSARVGGYTF
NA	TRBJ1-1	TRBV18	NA	TGTGCCAGCTCACCAGGGCACACTGAAGCTTTCTTT	CASSPGHTEAFF
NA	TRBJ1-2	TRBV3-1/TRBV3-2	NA	TGTGCCAGCAGCCAAGACCGGGACACTGGAGCAGGCTACACCTTC	CASSQDRDTGAGYTF
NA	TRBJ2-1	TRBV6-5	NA	TGTGCCAGCAGTTACGGCAGGGCAAATGAGCAGTTCTTC	CASSYGRANEQFF
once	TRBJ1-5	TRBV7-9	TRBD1	TGTGCCAGCAGCTTACTCCAGCGTGACAGGGGGAAGGCTGGTCAGCCCCAGCATTTT	CASSLLQRDRGKAGQPQHF
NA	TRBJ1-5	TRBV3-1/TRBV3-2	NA	TGTGCCAGCAGCCAAGACAGTTCGAATCAGCCCCAGCATTTT	CASSQDSSNQPQHF
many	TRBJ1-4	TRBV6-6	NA	TGTGCCAGCAGTTTACAGGGTAGAGGTGAAAAACTGTTTTTT	CASSLQGRGEKLFF
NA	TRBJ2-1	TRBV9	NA	TGTGCCAGCAGCGTAGCTACCTTGGATGAGCAGTTCTTC	CASSVATLDEQFF
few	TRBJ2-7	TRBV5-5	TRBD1	TGTGCCAGCAGCTTTACCGGGACAGACTCCTACGAGCAGTACTTC	CASSFTGTDSYEQYF
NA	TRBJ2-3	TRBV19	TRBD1	TGTGCCAGTAGCATACAGGGGCCAGATACGCAGTATTTT	CASSIQGPDTQYF
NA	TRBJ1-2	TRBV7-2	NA	TGTGCCAGCAGCTCGGCAGGACAGTCTAACTATGGCTACACCTTC	CASSSAGQSNYGYTF
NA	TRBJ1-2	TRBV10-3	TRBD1	TGTGCCATCAGCGAGGGGACAGGGGACCCGACCGACTATGGCTACACCTTC	CAISEGTGDPTDYGYTF
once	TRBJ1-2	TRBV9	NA	TGTGCCAGCAGCGTAGAGGCGGGGGATAGGAGCTACGGCTACACCTTC	CASSVEAGDRSYGYTF
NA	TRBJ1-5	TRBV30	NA	TGTGCCTGGAGCCCCGGCAATCAGCCCCAGCATTTT	CAWSPGNQPQHF
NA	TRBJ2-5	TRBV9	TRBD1	TGTGCCAGCAGCGTAACGGACAGGGCTCAAGAGACCCAGTACTTC	CASSVTDRAQETQYF
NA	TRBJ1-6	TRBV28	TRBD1	TGTGCCAGCAGTATGCAACACAGGGGGTCGTCACCCCTCCACTTT	CASSMQHRGSSPLHF
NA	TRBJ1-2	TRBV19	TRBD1	TGTGCCAGTAGTATTCAGTTGTCTCAGGACAGGCCTTCCTATGGCTACACCTTC	CASSIQLSQDRPSYGYTF
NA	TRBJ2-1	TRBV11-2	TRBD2	TGTGCCAGCAGCTTACGGGGACGGGGGGGAGATGAGCAGTTCTTC	CASSLRGRGGDEQFF
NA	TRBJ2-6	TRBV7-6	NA	TGTGCCAGCAGCTCACTCCCAGGGTCTGGGGCCAACGTCCTGACTTTC	CASSSLPGSGANVLTF
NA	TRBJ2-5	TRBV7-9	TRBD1	TGTGCCAGCACCCTGGACAGGGCAGAGACCCAGTACTTC	CASTLDRAETQYF
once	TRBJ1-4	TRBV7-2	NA	TGTGCCAGCAGCTTAGTGGCAGGGTCTAATGAAAAACTGTTTTTT	CASSLVAGSNEKLFF
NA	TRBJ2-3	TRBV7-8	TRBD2	TGTGCCAGCAGTGGACTAGCGGGAGGGAGCTGGACAGATACGCAGTATTTT	CASSGLAGGSWTDTQYF
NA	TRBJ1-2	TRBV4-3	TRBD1	TGCGCCAGCAGCCACGATTACGGACAGGCCGCCGAGGGCTACACCTTC	CASSHDYGQAAEGYTF
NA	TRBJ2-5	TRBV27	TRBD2	TGTGCCAGCAGTTTATCGTCGGGAGGGGGTCTAGAAGAGACCCAGTACTTC	CASSLSSGGGLEETQYF
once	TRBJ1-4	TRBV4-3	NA	TGCGCCAGCAGCTGGACAGCGGTGGCTAATGAAAAACTGTTTTTT	CASSWTAVANEKLFF
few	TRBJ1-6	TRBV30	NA	TGTGCCTGGAGTGTAATTAAGACAGGTTATTCACCCCTCCACTTT	CAWSVIKTGYSPLHF
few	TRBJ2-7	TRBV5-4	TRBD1	TGTGCCAGCAGCCATGCCCAGGGGGTCCCCTACGAGCAGTACTTC	CASSHAQGVPYEQYF
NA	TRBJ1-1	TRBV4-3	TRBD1	TGCGCCAGCAGCCAAAGAACACAGGGGGACACTGAAGCTTTCTTT	CASSQRTQGDTEAFF
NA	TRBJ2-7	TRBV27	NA	TGTGCCAGCAGCAAGACTGCATACTACGAGCAGTACTTC	CASSKTAYYEQYF
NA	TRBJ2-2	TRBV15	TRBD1	TGTGCCACCAGCAGCCGGGACAGCGCCCTTCCCGGGGAGCTGTTTTTT	CATSSRDSALPGELFF
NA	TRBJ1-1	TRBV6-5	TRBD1	TGTGCCAGCAGAATAACGACAGGGCGAAGCACTGAAGCTTTCTTT	CASRITTGRSTEAFF
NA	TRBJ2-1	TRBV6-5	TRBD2	TGTGCCAGCAGGGTAGCGGGAGCTGGGAATGAGCAGTTCTTC	CASRVAGAGNEQFF
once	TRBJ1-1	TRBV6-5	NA	TGTGCCAGCAGTTATTTGCCGGGGGGCACTGAAGCTTTCTTT	CASSYLPGGTEAFF
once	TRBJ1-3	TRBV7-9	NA	TGTGCCAGCAGCCTCGACGGAGGTAGAAACACCATATATTTT	CASSLDGGRNTIYF
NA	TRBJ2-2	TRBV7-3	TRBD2	TGTGCCAGCAGCTTGCTAGCGGGCTCGAACACCGGGGAGCTGTTTTTT	CASSLLAGSNTGELFF
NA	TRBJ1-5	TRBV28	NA	TGTGCCAGCAGTTTTAACAGGGCCAATCAGCCCCAGCATTTT	CASSFNRANQPQHF
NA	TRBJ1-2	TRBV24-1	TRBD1	TGTGCCACCAGTGCCGCGACAGGGGGCGCCGATGGCTACACCTTC	CATSAATGGADGYTF
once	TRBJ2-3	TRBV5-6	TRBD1	TGTGCCAGCAGCCAAATTAGACAGGGGGGCACAGATACGCAGTATTTT	CASSQIRQGGTDTQYF
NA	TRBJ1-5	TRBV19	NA	TGTGCCAGTAGCCTACTTCAAGGACAAAGCAATCAGCCCCAGCATTTT	CASSLLQGQSNQPQHF
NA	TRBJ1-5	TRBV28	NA	TGTGCCAGCAGTTTACGCAGGGGTGTCAATCAGCCCCAGCATTTT	CASSLRRGVNQPQHF
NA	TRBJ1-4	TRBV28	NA	TGTGCCAGCAGTTCTCAGACGGGAGACTTAAGGGAAAAACTGTTTTTT	CASSSQTGDLREKLFF
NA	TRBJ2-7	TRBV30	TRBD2	TGTGCCTGGGGAGGAGGGGAGGGCTCCTACGAGCAGTACTTC	CAWGGGEGSYEQYF
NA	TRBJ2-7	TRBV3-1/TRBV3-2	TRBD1	TGTGCCAGCAGTAGGGACAGAATTTCCTACGAGCAGTACTTC	CASSRDRISYEQYF
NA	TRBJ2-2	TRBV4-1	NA	TGCGCCAGCAGCCTCCCTGGACTATACACCGGGGAGCTGTTTTTT	CASSLPGLYTGELFF
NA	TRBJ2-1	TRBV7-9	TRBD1	TGTGCCAGCAGCCGCCGGGACAGGGACCCTGCGAGCTCCTACAATGAGCAGTTCTTC	CASSRRDRDPASSYNEQFF
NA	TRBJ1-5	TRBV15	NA	TGTGCCACCAGCAGTGGGGCCACCACGCCCCAGCATTTT	CATSSGATTPQHF
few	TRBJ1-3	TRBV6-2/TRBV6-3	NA	TGTGCCAGCAGTTTTCTTCTACAGGCTGGAAACACCATATATTTT	CASSFLLQAGNTIYF
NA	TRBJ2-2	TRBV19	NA	TGTGCCAGTAGTCCGGGGACTTTCACCGGGGAGCTGTTTTTT	CASSPGTFTGELFF
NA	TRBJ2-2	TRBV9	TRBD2	TGTGCCAGCAGCTACCATACCGGGACTAGCGGGAGGATAACCGGGGAGCTGTTTTTT	CASSYHTGTSGRITGELFF
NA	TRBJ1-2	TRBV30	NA	TGTGCCTGGAGTGTAGAGGGGGTTAACTATGGCTACACCTTC	CAWSVEGVNYGYTF
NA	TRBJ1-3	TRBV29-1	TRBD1	TGCAGCGAGGGGGCGGGTGGAAACACCATATATTTT	CSEGAGGNTIYF
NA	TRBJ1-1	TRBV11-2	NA	TGTGCCAGCAGCTTAGTGGGCCAGACAAGGAACACTGAAGCTTTCTTT	CASSLVGQTRNTEAFF
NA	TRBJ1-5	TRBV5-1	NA	TGCGCCAGCAGCTTCGGCCAGGGAGGGAGGCCCCAGCATTTT	CASSFGQGGRPQHF
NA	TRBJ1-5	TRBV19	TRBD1	TGTGCCAGTAGGGACAGGGGAAATCAGCCCCAGCATTTT	CASRDRGNQPQHF